This is a list of T cell receptor beta chains from one sample in a study of response to subunit inactivated influenza vaccine. TCRdb re-derived calls from the RT-PCR reads in MiXCR, one entry per CDR3 protein. The profile shows hundreds of thousands of distinct CDR3 sequences, 12% of them singletons. The sequenced sample was PBMCs from blood, obtained on the day of vaccination. Every receptor here comes from a man aged 45-65 years who received an inactivated influenza vaccine. CDR3s include the opening cysteine and the closing phenylalanine or tryptophan. D genes are given only for firm matches.

>TRBV3-1|TRBJ2-1|.
CASSQGREYNEQFF
>TRBV18|TRBJ2-3|.
CASLGAAGRTDTQYF
>TRBV20-1|TRBJ2-1|.
CSAQSDTSSYNEQFF
>TRBV20-1|TRBJ2-7|TRBD2
CSARTSGTYEQYF
>TRBV7-2|TRBJ2-7|.
CASSLTADQANEQYF
>TRBV12-3/TRBV12-4|TRBJ2-7|.
CASSFGVLYEQYF
>TRBV5-6|TRBJ2-5|.
CASSPRTAMEETQYF
>TRBV5-1|TRBJ2-3|.
CASSLEGRDTDTQYF
>TRBV5-1|TRBJ1-4|.
CASRLGGPQANEKLFF
>TRBV7-6|TRBJ2-7|.
CASSLIGGSSYEQYF
>TRBV10-3|TRBJ2-1|TRBD1
CAIRQGQLSSYNEQFF
>TRBV6-6|TRBJ2-7|.
CASSYGVGEQYF
>TRBV12-3/TRBV12-4|TRBJ1-6|.
CASSLGGPGSPLHF
>TRBV15|TRBJ1-2|.
CATSRDLNYGYTF
>TRBV5-5|TRBJ2-3|.
CASSLVVSGDTQYF
>TRBV20-1|TRBJ1-6|TRBD1
CSAAGTVNSPLHF
>TRBV6-2/TRBV6-3|TRBJ1-1|.
CASSYSYTEAFF
>TRBV9|TRBJ1-1|.
CASSVMVDTEAFF
>TRBV9|TRBJ2-1|TRBD2
CASSERGANNEQFF
>TRBV12-3/TRBV12-4|TRBJ2-3|TRBD1
CASSPRTGPSDTQYF
>TRBV27|TRBJ2-1|TRBD2
CASTHGGTSGPNEQFF
>TRBV4-3|TRBJ2-7|.
CASSQDWNSYEQYF
>TRBV15|TRBJ2-7|.
CATSSQSQYF
>TRBV29-1|TRBJ2-5|.
CSVRPGQETQYF
>TRBV5-1|TRBJ2-1|.
CASSDVGNPPREQFF
>TRBV6-2/TRBV6-3|TRBJ2-7|.
CASSYSNGVTYEQYF
>TRBV14|TRBJ1-2|TRBD1
CASSHGTGSIVGYTF
>TRBV27|TRBJ1-6|.
CASRSGGQPLHF
>TRBV7-9|TRBJ2-7|.
CASSLHPYEQYF
>TRBV12-3/TRBV12-4|TRBJ2-1|.
CASSSGTSTRGF
>TRBV25-1|TRBJ1-4|.
CASSEYTRRNEKLFF
>TRBV18|TRBJ1-1|.
CASSPPRAKNTEAFF
>TRBV20-1|TRBJ2-7|TRBD1
CSARPGTGSYEQYF
>TRBV12-3/TRBV12-4|TRBJ1-5|.
CASSRGAGGNQPQHF
>TRBV15|TRBJ2-2|TRBD1
CATSSEGQGNTGELFF
>TRBV5-5|TRBJ1-5|.
CASSFLGGSVSNQPQHF
>TRBV7-2|TRBJ2-7|.
CASSLLWAPGYEQYF
>TRBV4-3|TRBJ1-2|TRBD1
CASSPATGANYGYTF
>TRBV6-1|TRBJ2-3|TRBD2
CASSPSGGRGGTQYF
>TRBV29-1|TRBJ1-1|.
CSVGHQGSYGEAFF
>TRBV3-1|TRBJ2-1|.
CASSPLVFGTYNEQFF
>TRBV5-1|TRBJ2-1|.
CASSSGVYEQFF
>TRBV4-3|TRBJ2-2|.
CASSQDHGAAGELFF
>TRBV7-2|TRBJ1-2|TRBD1
CASSSRDRFYGYTF
>TRBV6-5|TRBJ1-2|.
CASSYSLVYGYTF
>TRBV10-2|TRBJ2-3|TRBD2
CASSEVAGATDTQYF
>TRBV4-3|TRBJ2-3|.
CASSQDFRDTQYF
>TRBV11-2|TRBJ2-7|TRBD2
CASSSYLAVSYEQYF
>TRBV12-3/TRBV12-4|TRBJ2-4|.
CASSPSYSPPNIHYF
>TRBV20-1|TRBJ1-1|.
CSAREVRKNTEAFF
>TRBV29-1|TRBJ1-1|.
CSVALRAPGLAFF
>TRBV28|TRBJ2-7|.
CASSFQGRRGEQYF
>TRBV15|TRBJ2-7|TRBD1
CATSSDWTGEGEQYF
>TRBV12-3/TRBV12-4|TRBJ1-2|.
CASSRKSNYGYTF
>TRBV5-1|TRBJ2-7|TRBD1
CASSKTGTYEQYF
>TRBV24-1|TRBJ2-7|.
CATSVSREQGYEQYF
>TRBV24-1|TRBJ1-5|.
CATSMTSNQPQHF
>TRBV12-3/TRBV12-4|TRBJ2-3|.
CASSLESAVDTQYF
>TRBV10-3|TRBJ2-3|TRBD2
CAISSGTRLDTQYF
>TRBV7-3|TRBJ2-3|TRBD2
CASSLVGGRLDTQYF